The clone carrying this T cell receptor beta chain has just a few counts. Its target is not known. This specimen belongs to a study of T cells after yellow fever vaccination. V was pared by 6 bases and J by 3 bases, with 16 bases between. Germline CDR1 and CDR2: SGHDT and YYEEEE. CDR3 length: 15 residues. The TCR cDNA carried a universal primer site and UMIs from 5'RACE template switching. MiXCR, run by TCRdb on the 5' RACE reads, gives a single entry per CDR3 protein. The sample shows roughly 330,000 distinct CDR3 sequences, 3% to 4.5% of them seen only once. The study, taken as a whole, reports: Faster peaking, at day 5 versus 15, marked a secondary response that was weaker.

This TCR came from a man younger than 35 who received the YFV17D yellow fever vaccine. Sequenced material: PBMCs, taken 5 days after the yellow fever booster vaccination. The genes are TRBV5-6 and TRBJ2-1; D is possibly TRBD2 (6 bases). The CDR3 coding sequence is TGTGCCAGCAACTCCGGGACTTTTCACTACAATGAGCAGTTCTTC. Translating it yields CASNSGTFHYNEQFF.